This TCR beta chain was captured by sequencing in a study of cytomegalovirus exposure and HLA in healthy donors. The CDR3 length is 17 residues. The junction had 16 bases not matched to a gene; V was cut back by 6 bases and J by 3 bases. In germline, CDR1 is ENHRY, CDR2 SYGVKD. About this clone itself: Its antigen is still unknown.

Findings and limits, study-wide: According to reports, the classifier identified cytomegalovirus status with high specificity and sensitivity. About 87% or about 30% of the time was how often most TCR beta V segments were productive, according to an earlier analysis.

The donors were healthy bone marrow donors. The PCR ran on 60 Vbeta and 13 Jbeta primers. Clones were read by immunoSEQ multiplex PCR, and TCRdb kept only the in-frame ones, dropping some. Among 120,000 to 150,000 clones listed, approximately 88% were seen once. The sample comprised PBMCs. The sequence was obtained from a woman aged 40 to 55 in good health and CMV-seronegative. The chain uses TRBV10-3 and TRBJ1-1, with 7 positions matching TRBD1. The CDR3 region has the DNA TGTGCCATCAGGAACTTACTCCGACAGGGCGGGGACACTGAAGCTTTCTTT. Translation gives CAIRNLLRQGGDTEAFF.